The present entry profiles one T cell receptor (beta chain) with its context. Its antigen is not known. Trimming took 3 bases from V and 8 from J, leaving 15 bases between them. Germline-derived CDR1 and CDR2 are SGDLS and YYNGEE. The CDR3 loop spans 14 amino acids. TCR beta VDJ and CDR3 profiles were obtained from a genomic DNA template. TCRdb reanalysed the reads using MiXCR and keeps one entry per CDR3 protein. The repertoire holds 150,000 to 200,000 distinct CDR3 sequences, with roughly 64% as singletons. This specimen belongs to a study of CD8+CD57+ T cells in acquired aplastic anemia. Study in general: The DNA of sorted CD4+ and CD8+ cells averaged 3.2 ug. The study's findings and limits: The study identified almost 30 CD8+ CDR3 sequences shared by patients and controls. Controls and patients did not differ significantly in CD8+ Simpson's diversity.

Sequenced input: sorted CD4+, CD8+, or CD8+CD57+ T cells (not recorded which) from PBMCs. The V call is TRBV9, the J call TRBJ2-1; tentatively, D is TRBD2 (6 bases). The TCR sequence derives from a human donor with severe aplastic anemia or a healthy control (not recorded which). CDR3 DNA sequence: TGTGCCAGCAGCGCCCGACTAGACTCGGATGAGCAGTTCTTC. Translated: CASSARLDSDEQFF.